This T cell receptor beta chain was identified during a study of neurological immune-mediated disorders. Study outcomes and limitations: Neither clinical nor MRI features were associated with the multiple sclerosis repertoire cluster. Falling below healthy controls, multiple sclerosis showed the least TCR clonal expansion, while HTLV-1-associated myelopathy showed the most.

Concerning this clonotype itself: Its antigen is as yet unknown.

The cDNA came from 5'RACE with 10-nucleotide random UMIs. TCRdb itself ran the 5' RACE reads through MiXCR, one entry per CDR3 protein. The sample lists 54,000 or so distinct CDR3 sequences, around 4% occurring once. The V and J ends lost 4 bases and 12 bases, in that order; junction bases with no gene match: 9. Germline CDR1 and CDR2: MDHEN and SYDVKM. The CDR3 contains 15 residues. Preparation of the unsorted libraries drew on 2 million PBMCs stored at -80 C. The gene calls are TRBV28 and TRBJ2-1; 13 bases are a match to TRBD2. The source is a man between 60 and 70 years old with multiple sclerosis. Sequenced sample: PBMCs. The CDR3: CASSSPGLAGLGQFF. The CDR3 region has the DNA TGTGCCAGCAGTTCGCCGGGACTAGCGGGATTGGGGCAGTTCTTC.